This T cell receptor (beta chain) was sequenced during a study of blood T cell repertoires in COVID-19. For the study at large: For recovered donors of Cohort 3, there were two negative PCRs, clearance, or symptom resolution.

The CDR3 extends over 14 amino acids. Trimming cost V 1 base and J 3 bases, with 10 bases left between them. The germline V gene has CDR1 SGHRS and CDR2 YFSETQ. Residents of about two dozen US areas, aged roughly 18 to 90 years, made up the participants. Participants' own reports of clinical history determined their cohort assignment. Original methodology: Reference gene primer amplification yielded estimated nucleated cell counts. The protocol was immunoSEQ multiplex PCR, while the TCRdb copy is restricted to in-frame clones and leaves out a portion. D and trimming were read from the DNA, whereas the V and J calls and clone size are those reported in that table. The repertoire holds more than 200,000 clones, with roughly 87% as singletons.

The receptor was derived from a man aged 30-40 years in a cohort exposed to, infected with or recovered from COVID-19 (not recorded which). This rearrangement joins TRBV5-1 to TRBJ1-2; a weak D match, TRBD1 (6 bases). Specimen: PBMCs or T cells enriched from blood (not recorded which). The CDR3 sequence is CASSLISGDYGYTF. In DNA form, the CDR3 reads TGCGCCAGCAGCTTGATCTCAGGGGACTATGGCTACACCTTC.